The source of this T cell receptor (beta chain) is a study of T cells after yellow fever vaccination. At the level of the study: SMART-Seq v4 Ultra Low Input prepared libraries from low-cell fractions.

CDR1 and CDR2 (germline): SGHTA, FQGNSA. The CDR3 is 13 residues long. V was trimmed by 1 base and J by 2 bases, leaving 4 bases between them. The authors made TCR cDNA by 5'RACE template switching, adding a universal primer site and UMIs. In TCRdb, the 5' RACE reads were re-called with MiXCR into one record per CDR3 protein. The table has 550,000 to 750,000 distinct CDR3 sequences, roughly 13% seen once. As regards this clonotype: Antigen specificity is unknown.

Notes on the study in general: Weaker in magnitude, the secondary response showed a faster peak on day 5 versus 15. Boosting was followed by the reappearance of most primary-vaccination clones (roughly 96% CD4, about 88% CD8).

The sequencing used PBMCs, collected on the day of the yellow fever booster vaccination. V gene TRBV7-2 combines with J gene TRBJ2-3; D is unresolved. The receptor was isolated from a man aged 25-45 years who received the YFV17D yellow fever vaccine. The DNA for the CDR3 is TGTGCCAGCAGCTTAGAACCCACAGATACGCAGTATTTT. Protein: CASSLEPTDTQYF.